The present entry profiles one T cell receptor (beta chain) with its context. Original handling: Reference gene primer amplification yielded estimated nucleated cell counts. Libraries were prepared by immunoSEQ multiplex PCR; TCRdb keeps only in-frame clonotypes and omits some of them. That table furnishes V, J and clone size, whereas the DNA furnished D and trimming. The table shows 120,000 to 150,000 clones, with about 91% occurring only once. The data were obtained in a study of blood T cell repertoires in COVID-19. Looking at the study overall: The study drew acute and convalescent COVID-19 samples from the United States, Italy and Spain. Sources were T cells, B-cell-depleted T cells, or PBMCs; the material itself was cDNA or gDNA.

Trimming removed 5 bases from V and 7 bases from J; junction bases left unmatched: 2. The CDR3 covers 12 residues. Germline assignment: CDR1 SGHTA and CDR2 FQGTGA. The receptor was derived from a woman aged 45 to 65 with acute or convalescent COVID-19. This chain uses TRBV7-3 with TRBJ1-2, with 9 bases lining up with TRBD1. Sequenced: peripheral blood. This chain's CDR3 is CASSGDRAGYTF. DNA for the CDR3: TGTGCCAGCAGCGGGGACAGGGCTGGCTACACCTTC. The variable domain in full, completed from reference TRBV7-3 and TRBJ1-2, reads GAGVSQTPSNKVTEKGKYVELRCDPISGHTALYWYRQSLGQGPEFLIYFQGTGAADDSGLPNDRFFAVRPEGSVSTLKIQRTERGDSAVYLCASSGDRAGYTFGSGTRLTVV.